One and the same sample provided the 5 T cell receptor beta chains below, sequenced in a study of somatic mutations in cytotoxic T cells in rheumatoid arthritis (dated by TCRdb to about 2017). Library method: the immunoSEQ multiplex PCR assay. TCRdb limited this immuneACCESS table to in-frame rearrangements with V and J called. A share of clones is missing; checked studies link under half to unresolved V genes, and the rest is unexplained. The sample table shows approximately 24,000 clones, and under 75% are seen once. The ten largest clones capture approximately 9.4% of the sample. Sample: CD8+ T cells sorted from blood. The origin of the receptors is a young woman in good health.

The gene calls are TRBV7-8 and TRBJ2-7, with 13 bases that match TRBD2. V lost 1 base to trimming and J lost 7 bases; unmatched junction nucleotides: 1. The CDR3 runs to 14 residues. Germline CDR1 reads SGHVS; CDR2 reads FQNEAQ. CDR3 nucleotides: TGTGCCAGCAGCTTAGAGGGACTAGCGGGGGAGCAGTACTTC. This gives the protein CASSLEGLAGEQYF.

V usage is TRBV7-8 and J usage is TRBJ1-5; 7 positions match TRBD1. V dropped 6 bases and J dropped 1; count of bases not matched to a gene: 12. The CDR3 loop spans 17 amino acids. Germline CDR1 SGHVS, CDR2 FQNEAQ. CDR3 sequence: CASRNSPRGKSNQPQHF. The CDR3, as DNA: TGTGCCAGCAGGAACAGCCCCAGGGGGAAGAGCAATCAGCCCCAGCATTTT.

This clone was counted once. The V call is TRBV6-1, the J call TRBJ2-2; the D gene is possibly TRBD1 (5 bases). CDR1 is MNHNS and CDR2 is SASEGT in the germline V gene. This CDR3 contains 16 residues. The germline V and J ends were trimmed by 1 base and 6 bases, with 15 bases remaining between them. The chain's CDR3 is CASSEVGGKGSGELFF. The CDR3 coding sequence is TGTGCCAGCAGTGAAGTCGGCGGAAAGGGGTCCGGGGAGCTGTTTTTT.

Note on this clone: Other nucleotide sequences from this sample produce the same CDR3. This chain connects TRBV19 to TRBJ1-1; D is unclear. The CDR3 totals 13 residues. Trimming removed 3 bases at V and 1 base at J, with 6 bases between. The V gene's germline CDR1 is LNHDA and CDR2 SQIVND (reference sequence). The CDR3 nucleotides are TGTGCCAGTAGTATCTCCAGGAACACTGAAGCTTTCTTT. Translating it yields CASSISRNTEAFF.

The rearrangement joins TRBV28 to TRBJ2-5; D might be TRBD1 (6 bases). The CDR3 spans 14 residues. CDR1 and CDR2 from the germline V gene are MDHEN and SYDVKM. Trimming removed 7 bases from V and 5 bases from J, with 17 bases in between. The CDR3 coding sequence is TGTGCCAGCAAGCCAGGGGACGAAACGGAGACCCAGTACTTC. Its translation is CASKPGDETETQYF.